This T cell receptor (beta chain) originates from a study of blood T cell repertoires in COVID-19 (TCRdb year 2020). General notes on the study: Samples from collaborators originated in the United States, Italy and Spain and spanned both the acute and convalescent phases of COVID-19. The material from the prospective study consisted of cDNA or gDNA derived from T cells, B-cell-depleted T cells, or PBMCs. The sample metadata nearly always contained a de-identified subject ID, COVID-19 status, age in years and sex. Subjects who had been exposed to COVID-19, were actively infected with it, or had recovered from it provided the deeply sampled blood TCRbeta repertoires that made up the dataset. The samples were drawn from two sources: the first 160 participants of the ongoing ImmuneRACE study, and 1,254 subjects contributed by 6 global collaborators. A freely available public database, intended as a resource for researchers studying the immune response to SARS-CoV-2, is where the repertoires were released. Where available, HLA class I and class II types were taken from metadata supplied by the sample provider and were not determined by assay-based typing. Findings and caveats that apply to the study as a whole: How much clinical and demographic metadata was included differed by source and by participant, and the metadata was provided uncurated.

CDR3 length: 13 amino acids, cysteine to phenylalanine. Of all the DNA, just the CDR3 is kept, 39 bases in frame from base 1. The junction shows trimming of 3 bases on V and 4 bases on J, and the gene matches do not reach 0 bases of it. CDR1 is given as MDHEN and CDR2 as SYDVKM, both from the germline V gene. TCRbeta CDR3 regions were amplified from genomic DNA by means of the immunoSEQ Assay, a bias-controlled multiplex PCR. The paper's processing steps were these. Within the assay, amplification of reference gene primers was used to estimate how many nucleated cells each sample contained. Sequence reads were collapsed and filtered to measure the absolute abundance of every unique TCRbeta CDR3 rearrangement. Productive Simpson clonality was computed per sample as the square root of Simpson's diversity index over productive rearrangements. TCRdb re-hosts the immuneACCESS table, in-frame sequences only. Its copies lack some clones; in the studies checked, an unresolved V gene accounts for under half of them, and the cause for the rest is not known. That table furnishes V, J and clone size, whereas the DNA furnished D and trimming. This sample gives tens of thousands of clones in total; approximately 88% of them show up just once. Clones ranked in the top ten supply approximately 2.5% of the sample.

As concerns this clone: Its binding antigen is unknown. Base qualities are not at hand, and no much larger clone is one base apart.

The collaborating institutions used their own protocols to collect whole blood in K2EDTA tubes. For TCRbeta analysis, collaborators shipped samples as frozen whole blood, isolated PBMCs, or DNA extracted from either of those sample types. Sample: peripheral blood. The origin of this receptor is a man older than 75 with active or convalescent COVID-19. The sequence is built from TRBV28 and TRBJ1-2, and TRBD1 aligns with 9 junction nucleotides. The nucleotide sequence is given as TGTGCCAGCAGTTTGACAGGGGGCTATGGCTACACCTTC. This sequence encodes CASSLTGGYGYTF.